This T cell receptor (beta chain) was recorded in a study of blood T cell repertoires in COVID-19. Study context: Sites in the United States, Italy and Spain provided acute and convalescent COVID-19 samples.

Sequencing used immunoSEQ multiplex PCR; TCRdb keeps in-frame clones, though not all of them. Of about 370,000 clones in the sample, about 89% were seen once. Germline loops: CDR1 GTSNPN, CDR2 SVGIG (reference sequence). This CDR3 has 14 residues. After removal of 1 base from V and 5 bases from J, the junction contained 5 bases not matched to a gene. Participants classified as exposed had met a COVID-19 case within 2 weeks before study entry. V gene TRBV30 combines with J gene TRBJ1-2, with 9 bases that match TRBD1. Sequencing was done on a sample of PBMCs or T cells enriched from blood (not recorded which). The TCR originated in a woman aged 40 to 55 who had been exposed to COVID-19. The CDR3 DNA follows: TGTGCCTGGAGTGACAGGGGGCCGTGGTATGGCTACACCTTC. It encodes CAWSDRGPWYGYTF.